This T cell receptor beta chain was captured by sequencing in a study of cytotoxic CD8 clonotypes in ibrutinib-treated CLL. Sequencing was designed to attain a depth spanning 1 in 200,000 to 1 in 1 million T cells. Here immunoSEQ multiplex PCR was the method, and the copy in TCRdb shows in-frame clones only, minus some. The sample carries approximately 16,000 clones, 55% to 70% recorded once. CDR3 length: 17 amino acids. Germline CDR1 and CDR2: MNHEY and SMNVEV (reference sequence). V was shortened by 3 bases and J by 1 base, with 15 bases between the two germline ends. Study outcomes and limitations: Contraction or stability on treatment characterized the public clonotypes, which were uncommon. Before falling back toward baseline at progression, clonality had risen at the time of ibrutinib response.

There are a few counts of this clone. Antigen specificity is unknown. This rearrangement joins TRBV27 to TRBJ2-2; unclear D gene. The clonotype comes from a human donor with chronic lymphocytic leukemia. Sequencing used PBMCs, obtained before ibrutinib treatment. The CDR3 DNA reads TGTGCCAGCAGTTTCGGTGTGGGCGGATTGAACACCGGGGAGCTGTTTTTT. Its protein is CASSFGVGGLNTGELFF.